This T cell receptor beta chain came from a study of blood T cell repertoires in COVID-19. As for the study in general: Some COVID-19 samples were acute and others convalescent; all came from the United States, Italy and Spain. PBMCs, B-cell-depleted T cells, or T cells were the source of the cDNA or gDNA that made up the material.

The germline V gene has CDR1 LGHDT and CDR2 YNNKEL (reference sequence). The V gene end was trimmed by 0 bases and the J gene end by 1 base; junction bases not matched to a gene: 5. CDR3 length equals 17 residues. Study processing details: Estimation of nucleated cell counts was performed using reference gene primer amplification. Profiling relied on immunoSEQ multiplex PCR, and the TCRdb table lists in-frame clones only, not all of them. Clone size and the V and J calls come from that table; the DNA yielded D and trimming. The sample records some 150,000 clones, roughly nine tenths being singletons.

The TCR comes from a man aged 50 to 60 with acute or convalescent COVID-19. V and J are TRBV3-1 (or the pseudogene TRBV3-2) and TRBJ2-7, with TRBD1 identical over 11 bases. Sequencing used peripheral blood. The CDR3 loop is CASSQEMGQGVSYEQYF. The CDR3 nucleotides read TGTGCCAGCAGCCAAGAGATGGGACAGGGGGTTTCCTACGAGCAGTACTTC.